This T cell receptor (beta chain) was found in a study of blood T cell repertoires in COVID-19. Study background: In each case, the material was cDNA or gDNA derived from T cells, B-cell-depleted T cells, or PBMCs.

The V gene's germline CDR1 is MNHNS and CDR2 SASEGT. The CDR3 extends over 18 amino acids. V lost 6 bases, J lost 4 bases, and 10 bases stayed unmatched. Libraries were prepared by immunoSEQ multiplex PCR; TCRdb keeps only in-frame clonotypes and omits some of them. This table holds 100,000 or so clones, about 85% found once. The chain has TRBV6-1 and TRBJ2-2; 14 bases fit TRBD2. This clonotype was obtained from a man in his forties or fifties with acute or convalescent COVID-19. Sequenced material: peripheral blood. CDR3 sequence: CASSESTSGGAGTGELFF. As DNA, the CDR3 is TGTGCCAGCAGCGAATCGACTAGCGGGGGGGCCGGCACCGGGGAGCTGTTTTTT.